Presented here are 26 T cell receptor beta chains from one specimen sequenced in a study of naive and memory T cell subsets. General observations from the study: A few larger clonotypes appeared in naive repertoires, especially CD8, possibly memory cells re-expressing CD45RA.

Their antigen targets remain unknown. Two oligonucleotides, mixed equimolar, formed the beta constant-region primer covering TRBC1 and TRBC2. Four rounds of PCR amplified the ligated cDNA using nested alpha and beta constant-region primers plus SP2. In TCRdb, the UMI-ligation and nested PCR reads were re-called with MiXCR into one record per CDR3 protein. The table lists 130,000 to 150,000 distinct CDR3 sequences, 22% of them singletons. Sequenced input: naive CD4+ T cells from blood. All receptors come from a human donor in good health.

The chain recombines TRBV6-2 or TRBV6-3 with TRBJ1-2; no firm D call. Trimming stripped 0 bases from V and 6 bases from J, with 20 bases between. Germline loops: CDR1 MNHEY, CDR2 SVGEGT. The CDR3 consists of 17 residues. As DNA, the CDR3 is TGTGCCAGCAGTTACTCACCCCCGGGAAAACGGGGTAATGGCTACACCTTC. The encoded protein is CASSYSPPGKRGNGYTF.

V gene TRBV10-3 combines with J gene TRBJ2-7; the D is unclear. Germline V gives CDR1 ENHRY, CDR2 SYGVKD. The V and J ends lost 2 bases and 8 bases respectively, with 16 bases between them. The CDR3 consists of 14 residues. CDR3 sequence reads: CAISEITEIRKQYF. The CDR3 bases are TGTGCCATCAGTGAGATAACAGAGATACGAAAGCAGTACTTC.

This clonotype has only a few counts. The chain joins TRBV7-2 to TRBJ2-3, with D possibly matching TRBD2 (6 bases). There are 17 residues in the CDR3. The V end lost 1 base, the J end lost 4 bases, and 18 bases lay between the germline ends. Germline CDR1 is SGHTA and CDR2 is FQGNSA. The CDR3 sequence: CASSLEAGSPPADTQYF. The DNA for the CDR3 is TGTGCCAGCAGCTTAGAGGCCGGGAGCCCGCCCGCAGATACGCAGTATTTT.

This clonotype was found many times. This chain connects TRBV3-1 to TRBJ2-3; D remains ambiguous. Germline assignment: CDR1 LGHDT and CDR2 YNNKEL (reference sequence). V shed 0 bases and J shed 4 bases, with 5 bases lying between them. The CDR3 runs to 13 residues. CDR3 amino acids: CASSQDMPDTQYF. The CDR3 nucleotides are TGTGCCAGCAGCCAAGATATGCCAGATACGCAGTATTTT.

This clonotype was counted only a few times. This chain links TRBV20-1 with TRBJ1-1, with D hard to call. Trimming left V 3 bases short and J 4 bases short, with 18 bases between. The CDR3 is 15 residues long. Looked up from germline, CDR1 is DFQATT and CDR2 is SNEGSKA (reference sequence). CDR3 nucleotides: TGCAGTGCTAGGAATCAGATCCTCGGGAGCACTGAAGCTTTCTTT. This sequence encodes CSARNQILGSTEAFF.

This clonotype has only a few counts. This rearrangement joins TRBV6-5 to TRBJ2-2; D not resolved. This CDR3 comprises 12 residues. The germline V and J ends were trimmed by 5 bases and 9 bases, with 10 bases remaining between them. Germline-derived CDR1 and CDR2 are MNHEY and SVGAGI. The CDR3 coding sequence is TGTGCCAGCAGTCCTAGGGTTAGGGAGCTGTTTTTT. This sequence encodes CASSPRVRELFF.

This clonotype was seen more than once but under ten times. This chain uses TRBV20-1 with TRBJ2-7; possible D gene TRBD1, 5 bases. The CDR3 sequence is 13 residues long. The V end lost 2 bases, the J end lost 0 bases, and 8 bases lay between the germline ends. CDR1 is DFQATT, CDR2 SNEGSKA, per germline (reference sequence). Here the CDR3 DNA reads TGCAGTGCTAGAAGCAGGGTCTCCTACGAGCAGTACTTC. It specifies CSARSRVSYEQYF.

Regarding this clonotype: Being one base from a much bigger clone, this may be a read error. The chain uses TRBV5-4 and TRBJ2-1; a possible D gene is TRBD2 (5 bases). The CDR3 is 14 amino acids. V was cut by 5 bases and J by 9 bases, with 18 bases left in between. Germline-derived CDR1 and CDR2 are SGHNT and YYREEE (reference sequence). CDR3 in amino acids: CASSLAGGISEQFF. The CDR3 region has the DNA TGTGCCAGCAGTCTGGCGGGCGGTATAAGTGAGCAGTTCTTC.

The genes are TRBV20-1 and TRBJ1-1, with a possible D match to TRBD1 (6 bases). From germline, CDR1 is DFQATT and CDR2 SNEGSKA (reference sequence). This CDR3 contains 11 residues. The CDR3 region is CRGGWGTEAFF. In DNA, the CDR3 is TGCAGAGGGGGGTGGGGCACTGAAGCTTTCTTT.

This clonotype was counted at least ten times. This rearrangement joins TRBV27 to TRBJ2-7, with 9 bases lining up with TRBD1. The CDR3 is 15 amino acids. The V gene end was trimmed by 3 bases and the J gene end by 5 bases; junction bases not matched to a gene: 8. Germline V lookup: CDR1 MNHEY, CDR2 SMNVEV (reference sequence). The CDR3 DNA reads as TGTGCCAGCAGTTTGTACCGGGACAGGGTCGACGAGCAGTACTTC. Its translation: CASSLYRDRVDEQYF.

This clonotype was counted a few times. The rearrangement joins TRBV6-2 or TRBV6-3 to TRBJ1-1; D gene uncertain. The germline CDR1 and CDR2 sequences are MNHEY and SVGEGT. There are 11 residues in the CDR3. The V gene lost 6 bases and the J gene lost 6 bases, with 8 bases spanning the gap. The CDR3 protein is CASSTRAEAFF. The CDR3, as DNA: TGTGCCAGCAGCACCCGGGCTGAAGCTTTCTTT.

This clonotype was observed a few times. This chain joins TRBV28 and TRBJ2-1; 9 bases match TRBD1. V was clipped by 6 bases and J by 7 bases; unmatched bases: 19. Germline V gene sequence: CDR1 MDHEN, CDR2 SYDVKM. The length of the CDR3 is 18 residues. CDR3 sequence: CASRTGRVWGQGRNEQFF. The DNA of the CDR3 is TGTGCCAGCAGAACGGGCCGCGTGTGGGGACAGGGTAGAAATGAGCAGTTCTTC. The full variable domain, completed using reference TRBV28 and TRBJ2-1, is DVKVTQSSRYLVKRTGEKVFLECVQDMDHENMFWYRQDPGLGLRLIYFSYDVKMKEKGDIPEGYSVSREKKERFSLILESASTNQTSMYLCASRTGRVWGQGRNEQFFGPGTRLTVL.

This clonotype came up a few times. The rearrangement links TRBV12-3 or TRBV12-4 to TRBJ2-2; D uncertain. CDR3 size: 13 residues. V shed 8 bases and J shed 0 bases, with 7 bases lying between them. The CDR3 DNA is TGTGCCAGCGAACACACGAACACCGGGGAGCTGTTTTTT. Its translation: CASEHTNTGELFF.

The chain combines TRBV19 with TRBJ2-1, with 9 nucleotides matching TRBD1. The CDR3 consists of 15 residues. The V gene end was trimmed by 7 bases and the J gene end by 0 bases; junction bases not matched to a gene: 4. Germline V lookup: CDR1 LNHDA, CDR2 SQIVND (reference sequence). The CDR3 DNA is TGTGCCAGTATGAGGGACAGGGACTCCTACAATGAGCAGTTCTTC. Translating it yields CASMRDRDSYNEQFF.

This clonotype occurred a few times. The chain is built from TRBV7-6 and TRBJ2-3; D is perhaps TRBD1 or TRBD2 (5 bases each). Germline V CDR1 and CDR2: SGHVS, FNYEAQ. Trimming pared 1 base from V and 2 bases from J, leaving 10 bases between. The CDR3 totals 15 residues. The CDR3 region has the DNA TGTGCCAGCAGCTTAGGTGGGGGATACACAGATACGCAGTATTTT. As protein: CASSLGGGYTDTQYF.

In this sample, this clonotype turned up a few times. The chain has TRBV27 and TRBJ1-1; possible D gene TRBD1, 5 bases. Trimming took 5 bases from V and 5 from J, leaving 12 bases between them. CDR1 and CDR2 from the germline V gene are MNHEY and SMNVEV (reference sequence). There are 13 residues in the CDR3. In nucleotides, the CDR3 is TGTGCCAGCAGTGGGGGTGTGAGGACTGAAGCTTTCTTT. Translation gives CASSGGVRTEAFF.

The chain has TRBV29-1 and TRBJ1-5; no firm D call. This CDR3 has 12 residues. The germline V gene encodes CDR1 SQVTM and CDR2 ANQGSEA. Trimming cost V 4 bases and J 4 bases, with 8 bases left between them. CDR3 sequence (DNA): TGCAGCGTTGGGGCCTGGAATCAGCCCCAGCATTTT. This encodes CSVGAWNQPQHF.

This clonotype was counted between two and nine times. The chain has TRBV7-2 and TRBJ2-7, with unresolved D. The CDR3 is 15 amino acids. The V end was cut by 6 bases, the J end by 0 bases, with 15 bases between. CDR1 SGHTA and CDR2 FQGNSA come from the germline V gene. Written as DNA, the CDR3 is TGTGCCAGCAGTTTTACACAAACTGGCTCCTACGAGCAGTACTTC. Its translation: CASSFTQTGSYEQYF.

This clonotype came up a few times. The V gene is TRBV5-1, the J gene TRBJ2-3, with a possible D match to TRBD2 (6 bases). This CDR3 has 16 amino acids. V was clipped by 3 bases and J by 4 bases, with 18 bases between them. Germline V CDR1 and CDR2: SGHRS, YFSETQ. CDR3 coding DNA: TGCGCCAGCAGCTACGGCCCTAGCGCGGAGCCAGATACGCAGTATTTT. Its protein product is CASSYGPSAEPDTQYF.

V is TRBV3-1 and J is TRBJ2-1; TRBD1 agrees at 10 bases. Looked up from germline, CDR1 is LGHDT and CDR2 is YNNKEL (reference sequence). V was clipped by 5 bases and J by 9 bases; unmatched bases: 13. This CDR3 is 16 amino acids long. This chain's CDR3 is CASSATGTGVTGEQFF. The CDR3 region has the DNA TGTGCCAGCAGCGCAACCGGGACAGGGGTGACGGGTGAGCAGTTCTTC.

The chain employs TRBV20-1 and TRBJ2-7; 10 nucleotides line up with TRBD1. V lost 3 bases and J lost 3; bases outside the gene matches: 5. The germline CDR1 and CDR2 sequences are DFQATT and SNEGSKA (reference sequence). CDR3 length: 14 amino acids. CDR3 DNA sequence: TGCAGTGCTAGGGGGGACAGGGGAAACTACGAGCAGTACTTC. Its protein product is CSARGDRGNYEQYF.

The V gene is TRBV9, the J gene TRBJ1-2; no clear D gene. Germline values: CDR1 SGDLS, CDR2 YYNGEE. V was cut by 2 bases and J by 5 bases, with 10 bases left in between. The CDR3 spans 13 residues. CDR3 loop: CASSVGRAYGYTF. In nucleotides, the CDR3 is TGTGCCAGCAGCGTTGGACGGGCATATGGCTACACCTTC.

This clonotype was counted between two and nine times. The chain links TRBV20-1 to TRBJ2-1; D could derive from TRBD1 or TRBD2 (5 bases each). The CDR3 loop spans 14 amino acids. The germline CDR1 and CDR2 sequences are DFQATT and SNEGSKA (reference sequence). The V end was cut by 6 bases, the J end by 0 bases, with 12 bases between. The CDR3 loop reads CSARDAHSYNEQFF. The CDR3 nucleotides are TGCAGTGCAAGGGACGCCCACTCCTACAATGAGCAGTTCTTC.

This clonotype appeared a few times. The chain recombines TRBV18 with TRBJ2-1, with D uncertain. CDR1 is KGHSH, CDR2 LQKENI, per germline. With 3 bases removed from V and 4 bases from J, the gap between germline ends came to 7 bases. CDR3 length: 13 amino acids. The CDR3 protein is CASSPGRYNEQFF. The CDR3 nucleotides read TGTGCCAGCTCACCCGGTCGGTACAATGAGCAGTTCTTC. The variable domain in full, with the rest retrieved from reference TRBV18 and TRBJ2-1, is NAGVMQNPRHLVRRRGQEARLRCSPMKGHSHVYWYRQLPEEGLKFMVYLQKENIIDESGMPKERFSAEFPKEGPSILRIQQVVRGDSAAYFCASSPGRYNEQFFGPGTRLTVL.

CDR3 nucleotides: TGTGCCAGCAGCTTAACTAGACCGGGGGACGAGCAGTACTTC. It codes for CASSLTRPGDEQYF. J is TRBJ2-7 and V is TRBV7-9, with a tentative D call TRBD2 (6 bases). The CDR3 consists of 14 residues. Trimming stripped 2 bases from V and 5 bases from J, with 13 bases between. CDR1 SEHNR and CDR2 FQNEAQ come from the germline V gene (reference sequence). Together with reference TRBV7-9 and TRBJ2-7, the CDR3 gives the full variable domain: DTGVSQNPRHKITKRGQNVTFRCDPISEHNRLYWYRQTLGQGPEFLTYFQNEAQLEKSRLLSDRFSAERPKGSFSTLEIQRTEQGDSAMYLCASSLTRPGDEQYFGPGTRLTVT.

Ten or more counts support this clonotype. The chain is built from TRBV14 and TRBJ2-1; 8 bases map to TRBD1. This CDR3 comprises 14 residues. V dropped 4 bases and J dropped 16; count of bases not matched to a gene: 15. Per the germline V gene, CDR1 is SGHDN and CDR2 is FVKESK. The CDR3 DNA reads TGTGCCAGCAGCCCCTCGTACATTGGACAGGGCAGTTTCTTC. This gives the protein CASSPSYIGQGSFF.